This T cell receptor (beta chain) appears in the sequencing data of a study of human T cells and chemical hapten exposure. As for the study in general: Patients were given diphenylcyclopropenone on the scalp weekly across the approximately 24-week study. Slight differences in pooled library volume were the main source of varying TCR yields across samples. Regarding the study as a whole: Counts of expanded TCRs (at PT1) showed a positive correlation with patch test score.

Per germline, CDR1 SQVTM and CDR2 ANQGSEA. The CDR3 runs to 12 residues. V was pared by 5 bases and J by 3 bases, with 8 bases between. In the original processing: The median was about 100,000 TCRs per sample, ranging about 20,000 to 690,600. TCRdb reanalysed the RACE reads using MiXCR and keeps one entry per CDR3 protein. The V and J calls reflect TCRdb's pipeline rather than the authors' work. The sample holds around 120,000 distinct CDR3 sequences, around 10% seen once. The time point was: patch test 1, 2 weeks after DPC sensitization. Treatment indicated: therapeutic diphenylcyclopropenone sensitization with weekly scalp DPC. Comments on this clonotype: The antigen is unknown.

This sequence originates from a woman aged 40 to 50 with alopecia areata. Some clones in this sample may be carry-over from other donors' samples. The chain has TRBV29-1 and TRBJ2-1; perhaps TRBD1 as D (5 bases). This material consisted of whole blood, taken in connection with sensitization to the hapten diphenylcyclopropenone (DPC). The chain's CDR3 is CSVPGRYNEQFF. As DNA, the CDR3 is TGCAGCGTTCCAGGGCGCTACAATGAGCAGTTCTTC.